In this sample, the clone carrying this T cell receptor beta chain turned up many times. These data come from a study of T cell repertoires in cytomegalovirus infection. At the level of the study: Public TCR beta signatures were indicative of both CMV infection and a matching HLA type.

TCRdb ran MiXCR on the reads and lists one entry per CDR3 protein. The sample has approximately 700,000 distinct CDR3 sequences; approximately 40% are singletons. Unmatched junction bases numbered 11, after V lost 5 bases and J lost 8 bases. Per the germline V gene, CDR1 is SGHAT and CDR2 is FQNNGV. CDR3 length: 15 residues. This TCR derives from a human donor in good health (CMV status not recorded). Some clones in this sample may be carry-over from other donors' samples. The source material was PBMCs. This rearrangement joins TRBV11-2 to TRBJ2-1; the match to TRBD1 covers 8 bases. Here the CDR3 DNA reads TGTGCCAGCAGCCCCAGGGGGCGGGCTCTCGATGAGCAGTTCTTC. The encoded protein is CASSPRGRALDEQFF.